The 15 T cell receptor beta chains listed next were all sequenced from one sample in a study of long-term antiretroviral therapy in people with HIV. The immunoSEQ assay was v3.0, run at survey level. The protocol was immunoSEQ multiplex PCR, while the TCRdb copy is restricted to in-frame clones and leaves out a portion. The sample lists around 31,000 clones; roughly nine tenths were seen once. The sample was unsorted PBMCs, taken approximately 5 years before starting antiretroviral therapy. These receptors all come from a man aged 45 to 65 with HIV.

The rearrangement joins TRBV5-1 to TRBJ2-7, with 8 bases fitting TRBD2. Unmatched junction bases numbered 7, after V lost 0 bases and J lost 2 bases. The CDR3 contains 16 residues. Germline lookup yields CDR1 SGHRS and CDR2 YFSETQ. The CDR3, as DNA: TGCGCCAGCAGCTTGGGGGACGGGAGGGTTACCTACGAGCAGTACTTC. Translated: CASSLGDGRVTYEQYF.

The V gene is TRBV6-6, the J gene TRBJ2-7, with D perhaps matching TRBD2 (6 bases). Per germline, CDR1 MNHNY and CDR2 SVGAGI (reference sequence). This CDR3 region has 14 residues. Trimming shortened V by 2 bases and J by 6 bases, and 14 bases separated the two germline ends. The DNA of the CDR3 is TGTGCCAGCAGTTACATCCCGGGAGCAAGCGAGCAGTACTTC. It is translated as CASSYIPGASEQYF.

The gene calls are TRBV5-8 and TRBJ2-7; no firm D call. CDR1 and CDR2 from the germline V gene are SGHTS and YDEGEE. The V end lost 1 base, the J end lost 6 bases, and 11 bases lay between the germline ends. The CDR3 is 13 residues long. The CDR3 sequence: CASSLSLRFEQYF. CDR3 sequence (DNA): TGTGCCAGCAGCTTGTCGTTACGTTTCGAGCAGTACTTC.

This chain uses TRBV6-5 with TRBJ2-3; D tentatively fits TRBD1 or TRBD2 (5 bases each). Germline V gene lookup returns CDR1 MNHEY and CDR2 SVGAGI. This CDR3 is 15 amino acids long. V lost 4 bases and J 3 bases, leaving 14 bases between the germline ends. The CDR3 region is CASSFRGAGTDTQYF. The CDR3 coding sequence is TGTGCCAGCAGTTTTCGGGGCGCAGGGACAGATACGCAGTATTTT.

The chain links TRBV4-2 to TRBJ2-2; no firm D call. Germline V gene lookup returns CDR1 LGHNA and CDR2 YNFKEQ. This CDR3 is 16 amino acids long. Trimming left V 3 bases short and J 3 bases short, with 14 bases between. CDR3 DNA: TGTGCCAGCAGCCAGGAATTCCTCAGTGACACCGGGGAGCTGTTTTTT. The encoded protein is CASSQEFLSDTGELFF.

The chain recombines TRBV19 with TRBJ2-3, with D possibly TRBD1 on 6 matching bases. Looked up from germline, CDR1 is LNHDA and CDR2 is SQIVND (reference sequence). This CDR3 has 15 residues. V dropped 5 bases and J dropped 3 bases, with 15 bases sitting between them. CDR3 nucleotides: TGTGCCAGTAGTCCCGTACCAGGGGAGACAGATACGCAGTATTTT. Encoded protein: CASSPVPGETDTQYF.

V gene TRBV19 combines with J gene TRBJ2-4, with D possibly matching TRBD2 (6 bases). The germline V gene has CDR1 LNHDA and CDR2 SQIVND (reference sequence). This CDR3 comprises 17 residues. V was cut by 1 base and J by 1 base, with 14 bases left in between. CDR3 residues: CASSIAQGLAAKNIQYF. The CDR3 DNA follows: TGTGCCAGTAGTATAGCCCAGGGACTCGCGGCCAAAAACATTCAGTACTTC.

A word on this clone: This sample includes further DNA sequences coding for the same CDR3. The chain employs TRBV30 and TRBJ1-5; D ambiguous. Germline V lookup: CDR1 GTSNPN, CDR2 SVGIG (reference sequence). Trimming pared 0 bases from V and 4 bases from J, leaving 7 bases between. The CDR3 is made up of 13 amino acids. For the CDR3, the DNA is TGTGCCTGGAGTGTTGGAGGGAATCAGCCCCAGCATTTT. Translating it yields CAWSVGGNQPQHF.

In this sample, this clone turned up once. V and J are TRBV7-2 and TRBJ1-4; TRBD1 matches at 9 bases. Germline V CDR1 and CDR2: SGHTA, FQGNSA. The CDR3 runs to 14 residues. J lost 7 bases, V lost 5 bases, and 5 bases had no gene match. CDR3 in amino acids: CASSIQGASEKLFF. CDR3 nucleotide sequence: TGTGCCAGCAGCATACAGGGGGCCAGTGAAAAACTGTTTTTT.

The V call is TRBV7-8, the J call TRBJ1-1, with a tentative D call TRBD1 (5 bases). Trimming removed 3 bases from V and 6 bases from J, with 20 bases in between. This CDR3 has 16 amino acids. Germline assignment: CDR1 SGHVS and CDR2 FQNEAQ. The CDR3 DNA follows: TGTGCCAGCAGCTTCAAAAACCGGGCGGGGGAATCTGAAGCTTTCTTT. Amino acids: CASSFKNRAGESEAFF.

The V gene is TRBV19, the J gene TRBJ1-2; TRBD1 matches 9 bases. Trimming cost V 2 bases and J 7 bases; bases outside gene matches: 8. CDR3 length equals 15 residues. CDR1 and CDR2 (germline): LNHDA, SQIVND (reference sequence). The CDR3 loop reads CASSITGTGRSGYTF. The DNA of the CDR3 is TGTGCCAGTAGTATAACCGGGACAGGGAGAAGTGGCTACACCTTC.

The count of this clone is one. V gene TRBV6-5 combines with J gene TRBJ2-2, with D possibly matching TRBD1 (6 bases). V gave up 6 bases and J gave up 3 bases, with 11 bases separating them. This CDR3 has 14 residues. CDR1 is MNHEY, CDR2 SVGAGI, per germline. CDR3 residues: CASRRQGYTGELFF. In DNA, the CDR3 is TGTGCCAGCAGGCGGCAGGGGTACACCGGGGAGCTGTTTTTT.

In its sample, this clone was seen a few times. The rearrangement links TRBV5-1 to TRBJ1-3; D perhaps matches TRBD1 (5 bases). This CDR3 has 14 residues. The V gene lost 9 bases and the J gene lost 2 bases, with 15 bases spanning the gap. Germline CDR1 SGHRS, CDR2 YFSETQ. CDR3 in amino acids: CATSTGEPGNTIYF. The CDR3 nucleotides are TGCGCCACCTCCACGGGGGAGCCTGGAAACACCATATATTTT.

The CDR3 DNA is TGTGCCAGCAGTAAACAGACAGATACGCAGTATTTT. Residues: CASSKQTDTQYF. This chain joins TRBV28 and TRBJ2-3; D unresolved. Trimming shortened V by 5 bases and J by 3 bases, and 6 bases separated the two germline ends. The CDR3 is made up of 12 amino acids. Germline V gives CDR1 MDHEN, CDR2 SYDVKM.

Comment on this clone: In the same sample, other DNA sequences code for this CDR3. The genes are TRBV7-2 and TRBJ1-3; D ambiguous. V was clipped by 1 base and J by 1 base, with 2 bases between them. Germline V gene lookup returns CDR1 SGHTA and CDR2 FQGNSA. This CDR3 has 13 amino acids. CDR3: CASSLGSGNTIYF. The CDR3 nucleotides read TGTGCCAGCAGCTTAGGGTCTGGAAACACCATATATTTT. Based on the CDR3 plus reference TRBV7-2 and TRBJ1-3, the full variable domain is GAGVSQSPSNKVTEKGKDVELRCDPISGHTALYWYRQSLGQGLEFLIYFQGNSAPDKSGLPSDRFSAERTGGSVSTLTIQRTQQEDSAVYLCASSLGSGNTIYFGEGSWLTVV.